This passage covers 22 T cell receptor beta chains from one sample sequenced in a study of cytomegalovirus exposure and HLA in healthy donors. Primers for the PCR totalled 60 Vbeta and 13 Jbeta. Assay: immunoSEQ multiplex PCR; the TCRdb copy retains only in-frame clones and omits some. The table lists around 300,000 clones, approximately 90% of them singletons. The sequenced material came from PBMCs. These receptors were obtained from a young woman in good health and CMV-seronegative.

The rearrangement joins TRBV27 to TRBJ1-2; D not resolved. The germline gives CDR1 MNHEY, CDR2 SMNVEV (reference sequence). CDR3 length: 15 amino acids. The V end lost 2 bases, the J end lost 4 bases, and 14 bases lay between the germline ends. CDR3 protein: CASSLGTPGIYGYTF. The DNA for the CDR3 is TGTGCCAGCAGTTTAGGCACACCCGGGATCTATGGCTACACCTTC.

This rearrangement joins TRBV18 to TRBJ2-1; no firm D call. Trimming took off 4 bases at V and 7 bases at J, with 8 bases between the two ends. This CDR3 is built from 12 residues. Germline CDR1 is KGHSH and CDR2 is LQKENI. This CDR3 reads CASSLLRNEQFF. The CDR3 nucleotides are TGTGCCAGCTCACTGTTGCGGAATGAGCAGTTCTTC.

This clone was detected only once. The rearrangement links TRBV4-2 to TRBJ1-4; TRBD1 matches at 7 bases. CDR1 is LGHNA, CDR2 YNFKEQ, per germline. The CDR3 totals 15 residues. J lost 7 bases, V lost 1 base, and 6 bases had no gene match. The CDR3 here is CASSQAGTVGEKLFF. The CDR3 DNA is TGTGCCAGCAGCCAAGCCGGGACAGTGGGTGAAAAACTGTTTTTT.

CDR3 amino acids: CASSGSSGGLSSYEQYF. CDR3 nucleotides: TGCGCCAGCAGTGGGTCTAGCGGGGGGCTCAGCTCCTACGAGCAGTACTTC. V is TRBV10-2 and J is TRBJ2-7; TRBD2 aligns across 11 bases. The CDR3 is made up of 17 amino acids. Germline CDR1 is WSHSY and CDR2 is SAAADI. Germline trimming cut 4 bases from V and 0 bases from J; bases unmatched to any gene: 8.

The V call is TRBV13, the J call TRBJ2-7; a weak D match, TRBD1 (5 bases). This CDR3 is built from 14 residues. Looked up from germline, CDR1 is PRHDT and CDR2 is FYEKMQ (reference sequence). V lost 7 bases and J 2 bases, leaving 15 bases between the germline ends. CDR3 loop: CASKKGNSPYEQYF. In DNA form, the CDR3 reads TGTGCCAGCAAGAAGGGGAACAGTCCCTACGAGCAGTACTTC.

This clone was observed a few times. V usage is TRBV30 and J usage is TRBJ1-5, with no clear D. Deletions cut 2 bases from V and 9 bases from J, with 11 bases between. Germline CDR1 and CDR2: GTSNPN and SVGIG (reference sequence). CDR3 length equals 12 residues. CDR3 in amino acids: CAWSPNSGPQHF. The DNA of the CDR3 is TGTGCCTGGAGTCCTAATTCTGGGCCCCAGCATTTT. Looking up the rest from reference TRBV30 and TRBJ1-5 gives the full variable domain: SQTIHQWPATLVQPVGSPLSLECTVEGTSNPNLYWYRQAAGRGLQLLFYSVGIGQISSEVPQNLSASRPQDRQFILSSKKLLLSDSGFYLCAWSPNSGPQHFGDGTRLSIL.

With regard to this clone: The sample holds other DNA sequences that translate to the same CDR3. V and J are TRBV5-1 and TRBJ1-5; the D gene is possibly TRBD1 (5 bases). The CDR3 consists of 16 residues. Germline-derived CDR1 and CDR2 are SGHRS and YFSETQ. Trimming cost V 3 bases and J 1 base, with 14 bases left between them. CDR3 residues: CASSSGTGGSNQPQHF. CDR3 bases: TGCGCCAGCAGCTCCGGGACGGGGGGAAGCAATCAGCCCCAGCATTTT.

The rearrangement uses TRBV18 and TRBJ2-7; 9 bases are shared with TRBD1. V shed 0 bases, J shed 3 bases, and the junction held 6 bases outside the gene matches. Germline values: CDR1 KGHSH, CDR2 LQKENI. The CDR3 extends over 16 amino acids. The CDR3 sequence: CASSPPAGQGNYEQYF. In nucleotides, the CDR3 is TGTGCCAGCTCACCACCGGCGGGACAGGGTAACTACGAGCAGTACTTC.

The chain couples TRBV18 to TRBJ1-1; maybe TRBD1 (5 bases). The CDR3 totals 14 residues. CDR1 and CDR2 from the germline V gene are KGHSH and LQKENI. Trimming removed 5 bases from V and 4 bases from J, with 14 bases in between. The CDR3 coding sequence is TGTGCCAGCTCAAACGACAGAAGATTCACTGAAGCTTTCTTT. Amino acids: CASSNDRRFTEAFF.

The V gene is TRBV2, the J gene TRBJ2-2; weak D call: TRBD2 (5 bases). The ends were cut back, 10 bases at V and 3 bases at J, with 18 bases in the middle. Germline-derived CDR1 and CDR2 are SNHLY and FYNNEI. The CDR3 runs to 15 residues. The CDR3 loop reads CATEAAVGDTGELFF. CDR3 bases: TGTGCCACCGAAGCGGCTGTTGGAGACACCGGGGAGCTGTTTTTT.

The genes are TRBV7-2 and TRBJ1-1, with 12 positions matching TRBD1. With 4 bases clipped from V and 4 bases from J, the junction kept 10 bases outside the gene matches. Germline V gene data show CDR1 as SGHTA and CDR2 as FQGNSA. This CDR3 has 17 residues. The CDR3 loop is CASSSLVGQGARTEAFF. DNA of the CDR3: TGTGCCAGCAGCTCGTTGGTGGGACAGGGGGCGCGCACTGAAGCTTTCTTT.

The DNA of the CDR3 is TGTGCCAGCAGTTACTCCATAGTTTCCTACGAGCAGTACTTC. Translating it yields CASSYSIVSYEQYF. This chain connects TRBV6-5 to TRBJ2-7; D unresolved. Trimming took 0 bases from V and 1 from J, leaving 7 bases between them. From germline, CDR1 is MNHEY and CDR2 SVGAGI. CDR3 length equals 14 residues.

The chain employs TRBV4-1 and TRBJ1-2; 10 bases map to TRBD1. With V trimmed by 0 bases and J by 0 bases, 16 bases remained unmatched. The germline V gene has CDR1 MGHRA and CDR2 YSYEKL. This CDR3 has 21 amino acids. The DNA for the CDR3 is TGCGCCAGCAGCCAAGATCGGTCCCTCGGGACAGGGGAAGCGGCTAACTATGGCTACACCTTC. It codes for CASSQDRSLGTGEAANYGYTF.

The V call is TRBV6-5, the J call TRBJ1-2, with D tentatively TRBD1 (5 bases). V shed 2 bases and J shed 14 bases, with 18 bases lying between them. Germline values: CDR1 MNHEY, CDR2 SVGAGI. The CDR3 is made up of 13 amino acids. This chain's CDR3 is CASSYPQRGLETF. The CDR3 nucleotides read TGTGCCAGCAGTTACCCGCAAAGGGGTCTGGAGACCTTC.

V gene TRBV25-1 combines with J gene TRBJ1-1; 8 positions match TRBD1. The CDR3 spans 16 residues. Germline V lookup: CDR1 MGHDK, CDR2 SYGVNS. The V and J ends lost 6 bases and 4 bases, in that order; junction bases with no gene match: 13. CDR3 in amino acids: CASREDRAGPRTEAFF. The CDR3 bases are TGTGCCAGCAGGGAGGACAGGGCCGGACCCCGCACTGAAGCTTTCTTT.

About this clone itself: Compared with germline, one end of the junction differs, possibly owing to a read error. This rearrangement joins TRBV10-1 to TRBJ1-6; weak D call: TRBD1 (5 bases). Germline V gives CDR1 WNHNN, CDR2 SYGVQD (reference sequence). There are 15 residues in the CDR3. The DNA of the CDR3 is TGCGCCAGCGGTGAGGGGAGTTCCTATAATTCACCCCTCCACTTT. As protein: CASGEGSSYNSPLHF.

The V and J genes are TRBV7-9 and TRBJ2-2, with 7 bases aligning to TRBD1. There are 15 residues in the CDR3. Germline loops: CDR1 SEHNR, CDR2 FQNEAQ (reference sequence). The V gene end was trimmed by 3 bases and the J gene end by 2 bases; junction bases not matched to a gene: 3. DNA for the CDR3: TGTGCCAGCAGCTTTGGGACAGCAAACACCGGGGAGCTGTTTTTT. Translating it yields CASSFGTANTGELFF.

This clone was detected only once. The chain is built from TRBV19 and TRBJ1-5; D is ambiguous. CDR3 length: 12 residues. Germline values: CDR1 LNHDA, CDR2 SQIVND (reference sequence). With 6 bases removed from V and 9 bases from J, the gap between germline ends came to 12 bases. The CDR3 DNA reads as TGTGCCAGTAGCCACCTCAGCGCGCCCCAGCATTTT. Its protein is CASSHLSAPQHF.

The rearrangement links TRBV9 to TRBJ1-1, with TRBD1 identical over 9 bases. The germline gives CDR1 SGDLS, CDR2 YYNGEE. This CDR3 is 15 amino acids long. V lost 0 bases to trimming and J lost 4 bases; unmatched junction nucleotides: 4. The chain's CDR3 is CASSVGGTGFTEAFF. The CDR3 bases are TGTGCCAGCAGCGTAGGAGGGACAGGGTTCACTGAAGCTTTCTTT. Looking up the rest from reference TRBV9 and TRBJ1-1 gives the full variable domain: DSGVTQTPKHLITATGQRVTLRCSPRSGDLSVYWYQQSLDQGLQFLIQYYNGEERAKGNILERFSAQQFPDLHSELNLSSLELGDSALYFCASSVGGTGFTEAFFGQGTRLTVV.

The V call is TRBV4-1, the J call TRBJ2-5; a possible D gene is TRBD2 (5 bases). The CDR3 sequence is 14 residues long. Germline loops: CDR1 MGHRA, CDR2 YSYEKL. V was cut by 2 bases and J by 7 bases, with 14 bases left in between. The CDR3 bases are TGCGCCAGCAGCCAAATAGGGTTGAGGGCGACCCAGTACTTC. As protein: CASSQIGLRATQYF.

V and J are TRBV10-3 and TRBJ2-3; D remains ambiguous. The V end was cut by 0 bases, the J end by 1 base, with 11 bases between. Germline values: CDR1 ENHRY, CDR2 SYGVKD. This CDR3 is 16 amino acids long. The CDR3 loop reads CAISESGLRGTDTQYF. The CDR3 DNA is TGTGCCATCAGTGAGTCGGGCCTTCGCGGCACAGATACGCAGTATTTT.

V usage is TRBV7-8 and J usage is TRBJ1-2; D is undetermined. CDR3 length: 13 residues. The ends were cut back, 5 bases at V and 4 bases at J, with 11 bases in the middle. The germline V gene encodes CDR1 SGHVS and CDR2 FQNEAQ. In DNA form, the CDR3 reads TGTGCCAGCAGCCCTCTAACGATCTATGGCTACACCTTC. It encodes CASSPLTIYGYTF.